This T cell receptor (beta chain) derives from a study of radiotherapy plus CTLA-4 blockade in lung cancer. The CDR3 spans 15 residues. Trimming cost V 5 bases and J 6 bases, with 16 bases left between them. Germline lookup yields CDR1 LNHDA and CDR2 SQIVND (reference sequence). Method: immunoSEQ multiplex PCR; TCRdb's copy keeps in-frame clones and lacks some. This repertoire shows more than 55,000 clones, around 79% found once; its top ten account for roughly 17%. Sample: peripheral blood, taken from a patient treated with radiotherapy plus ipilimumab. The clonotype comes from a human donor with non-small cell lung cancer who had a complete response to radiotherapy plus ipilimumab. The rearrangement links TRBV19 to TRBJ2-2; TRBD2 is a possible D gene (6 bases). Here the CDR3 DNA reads TGTGCCAGTAGTCCGCTGACTAGTTACCCCGGGGAGCTGTTTTTT. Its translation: CASSPLTSYPGELFF. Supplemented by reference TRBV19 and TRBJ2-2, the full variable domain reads DGGITQSPKYLFRKEGQNVTLSCEQNLNHDAMYWYRQDPGQGLRLIYYSQIVNDFQKGDIAEGYSVSREKKESFPLTVTSAQKNPTAFYLCASSPLTSYPGELFFGEGSRLTVL.